A single T cell receptor beta chain is shown here with its context. Its antigen is currently unknown. The sample belongs to a study of breast tumors, draining lymph nodes, adjacent tissues. From germline, CDR1 is SGDLS and CDR2 YYNGEE. CDR3 length: 12 residues. Trimming pared 3 bases from V and 9 bases from J, leaving 12 bases between. TCRdb processed the multiplex PCR reads anew with MiXCR; each CDR3 protein has one entry. The sample consists of around 50,000 distinct CDR3 sequences, more than 20% of them appearing once. Study-wide findings and caveats: Tumors had less TCR diversity than lymph nodes, more than nontumor tissue. Data only fit, rather than demonstrated, lymph node origin of most tumor T cells. Luminal-like breast cancer showed significantly higher tumor–nontumor repertoire similarity than basal-like.

Material: breast tumor tissue. The V call is TRBV9, the J call TRBJ2-5; D remains ambiguous. The receptor comes from a female donor with breast cancer. Some clones in this sample may be carry-over from other donors' samples. Written as DNA, the CDR3 is TGTGCCAGCAGCGGAGGTCGGGCTGCCCAGTACTTC. Protein product: CASSGGRAAQYF.